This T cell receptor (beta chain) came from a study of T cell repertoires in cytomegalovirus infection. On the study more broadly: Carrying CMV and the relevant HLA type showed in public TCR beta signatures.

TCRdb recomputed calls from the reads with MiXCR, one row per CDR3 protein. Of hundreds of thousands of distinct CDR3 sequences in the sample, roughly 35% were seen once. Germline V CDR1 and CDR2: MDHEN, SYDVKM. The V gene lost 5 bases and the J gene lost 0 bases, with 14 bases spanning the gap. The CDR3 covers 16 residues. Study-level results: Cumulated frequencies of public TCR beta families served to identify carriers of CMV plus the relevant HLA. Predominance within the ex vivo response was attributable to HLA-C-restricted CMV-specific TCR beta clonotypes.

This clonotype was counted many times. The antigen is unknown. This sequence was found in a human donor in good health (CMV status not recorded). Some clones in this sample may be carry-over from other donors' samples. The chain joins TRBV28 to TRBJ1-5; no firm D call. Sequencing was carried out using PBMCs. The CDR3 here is CASSTGKLISNQPQHF. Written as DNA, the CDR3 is TGTGCCAGCAGTACCGGGAAATTAATTAGCAATCAGCCCCAGCATTTT. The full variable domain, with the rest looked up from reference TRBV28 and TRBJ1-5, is DVKVTQSSRYLVKRTGEKVFLECVQDMDHENMFWYRQDPGLGLRLIYFSYDVKMKEKGDIPEGYSVSREKKERFSLILESASTNQTSMYLCASSTGKLISNQPQHFGDGTRLSIL.